A single sample is the source of the 26 T cell receptor beta chains below, sequenced in a study of OX40 agonist ivuxolimab in advanced cancers. TCRdb's table, derived via immunoSEQ multiplex PCR, lists solely in-frame clones and lacks some. The sample contains approximately 70,000 clones, roughly 90% of which appear only once. The specimen was CD4+ or CD8+ T cells sorted from blood, collected in a trial of the OX40 agonist ivuxolimab. The receptor source for this set is an adult with an advanced solid tumor such as melanoma, head and neck, liver or kidney cancer.

A note on this clone: The junction differs from germline at one of its ends, possibly a read error. This chain joins TRBV7-2 and TRBJ2-7, with a possible D match to TRBD2 (5 bases). The DNA end is more similar to TRBJ2-5, so the J call may be wrong. CDR1 and CDR2 from the germline V gene are SGHTA and FQGNSA. The CDR3 loop spans 15 amino acids. CDR3 nucleotide sequence: TGTGCTAGCAGCTTGCGACGGGAAAACCAAGAGACCCAGTACTTC. Its protein is CASSLRRENQETQYF.

The chain uses TRBV4-1 and TRBJ1-1; the match to TRBD1 covers 10 bases. J gave up 7 bases and V 1 base, and 6 bases lay outside the gene matches. This CDR3 has 15 residues. Germline V gives CDR1 MGHRA, CDR2 YSYEKL. The CDR3 sequence is CASSQGRDRGGEAFF. CDR3 sequence (DNA): TGCGCCAGCAGCCAAGGCCGGGACAGGGGTGGTGAAGCTTTCTTT.

To note about this clone: Within the sample, other DNA sequences also encode this same CDR3. The V call is TRBV9, the J call TRBJ1-3; TRBD1 matches 8 bases. The V gene's germline CDR1 is SGDLS and CDR2 YYNGEE. CDR3 length equals 14 residues. V trimming: 4 bases; J trimming: 3 bases; junction bases outside the gene matches: 3. Here the CDR3 reads CASSLTGGGNTIYF. CDR3 coding DNA: TGTGCCAGCAGCCTAACAGGGGGTGGAAACACCATATATTTT.

This chain connects TRBV14 to TRBJ1-1; a weak D match, TRBD1 (6 bases). This CDR3 is built from 14 residues. Deletions cut 3 bases from V and 4 bases from J, with 12 bases between. CDR1 and CDR2 (germline): SGHDN, FVKESK. CDR3 sequence reads: CASSHFKGGTEAFF. The CDR3 DNA is TGTGCCAGCAGCCATTTCAAGGGGGGCACTGAAGCTTTCTTT.

This chain links TRBV11-1 with TRBJ2-7; maybe TRBD2 (5 bases). This CDR3 spans 15 amino acids. Trimming removed 5 bases from V and 0 bases from J, with 14 bases in between. The germline V gene encodes CDR1 SGHAT and CDR2 FQDESV (reference sequence). DNA for the CDR3: TGTGCCAGCAGCGAGGACTGGAATTACTCCTACGAGCAGTACTTC. This translates into CASSEDWNYSYEQYF.

The V and J genes are TRBV7-8 and TRBJ2-2; TRBD2 matches 8 bases. V lost 7 bases and J lost 2; bases outside the gene matches: 9. Germline CDR1 and CDR2: SGHVS and FQNEAQ. This CDR3 has 16 residues. The CDR3 bases are TGTGCCAGCACCCCGTCTCGGGGGGGCAACACCGGGGAGCTGTTTTTT. This translates into CASTPSRGGNTGELFF. The variable domain in full, completed from reference TRBV7-8 and TRBJ2-2, reads GAGVSQSPRYKVAKRGQDVALRCDPISGHVSLFWYQQALGQGPEFLTYFQNEAQLDKSGLPSDRFFAERPEGSVSTLKIQRTQQEDSAVYLCASTPSRGGNTGELFFGEGSRLTVL.

The gene calls are TRBV6-6 and TRBJ2-3, with D maybe TRBD1 (6 bases). The CDR3 contains 15 residues. Between the trimmed V and J ends, which lost 2 bases and 2 bases, there was a span of 11 bases. Germline assignment: CDR1 MNHNY and CDR2 SVGAGI (reference sequence). The CDR3 reads CASSYLGQPTDTQYF. The CDR3 region has the DNA TGTGCCAGCAGTTACCTAGGACAGCCCACAGATACGCAGTATTTT.

The chain is built from TRBV6-1 and TRBJ2-7; D remains ambiguous. The CDR3 has 11 residues. Germline-derived CDR1 and CDR2 are MNHNS and SASEGT. Trimming removed 7 bases at V and 2 bases at J, with 6 bases between. In DNA, the CDR3 is TGTGCCAGCACCCAGACCTACGAGCAGTACTTC. Its protein is CASTQTYEQYF.

This sequence joins TRBV6-6 and TRBJ1-2; D gene ambiguous. Germline CDR1 MNHNY, CDR2 SVGAGI (reference sequence). The CDR3 loop spans 14 amino acids. Trimming removed 0 bases from V and 4 bases from J, with 9 bases in between. CDR3 nucleotides: TGTGCCAGCAGTTACTCGACATCGTTCTATGGCTACACCTTC. Its translation: CASSYSTSFYGYTF.

On this clone itself: A read error may produce the germline difference seen at one junction end. This chain joins TRBV6-5 and TRBJ2-6; either TRBD1 or TRBD2 may supply D (6 bases each). Germline CDR1 reads MNHEY; CDR2 reads SVGAGI. The CDR3 contains 15 residues. The CDR3 coding sequence is TGTGCCAGCAGTTACGGGGGCTCGGGGGTCAACGTCCTGACTTTC. It encodes CASSYGGSGVNVLTF.

J is TRBJ2-2 and V is TRBV7-2; D is uncertain. The CDR3 has 13 residues. The V and J ends lost 3 bases and 2 bases respectively, with 4 bases between them. The germline CDR1 and CDR2 sequences are SGHTA and FQGNSA. CDR3 protein: CASSFHNTGELFF. CDR3 bases: TGTGCCAGCAGCTTTCACAACACCGGGGAGCTGTTTTTT.

The chain uses TRBV7-2 and TRBJ2-7; 7 bases are a match to TRBD2. The V segment lost 1 base and the J segment 4 bases; nucleotides outside the gene matches: 10. The CDR3 length is 16 residues. Germline V CDR1 and CDR2: SGHTA, FQGNSA. The CDR3 nucleotides read TGTGCCAGCAGCTTAGTCATGGCGGGAGTGGGGTACGAGCAGTACTTC. Translation gives CASSLVMAGVGYEQYF.

The rearrangement links TRBV7-8 to TRBJ2-3, with 12 bases aligning to TRBD2. J gave up 4 bases and V 3 bases, and 11 bases lay outside the gene matches. Germline V gene lookup returns CDR1 SGHVS and CDR2 FQNEAQ. CDR3 size: 18 residues. CDR3 residues: CASSLAGWASGRADTQYF. The CDR3 DNA reads as TGTGCCAGCAGCTTGGCGGGGTGGGCTAGCGGGAGGGCAGATACGCAGTATTTT.

The V and J genes are TRBV10-3 and TRBJ1-5, with 9 bases matching TRBD1. There are 14 residues in the CDR3. The germline V gene encodes CDR1 ENHRY and CDR2 SYGVKD. V trimming: 6 bases; J trimming: 3 bases; junction bases outside the gene matches: 3. CDR3 coding DNA: TGTGCCATCAGGGGACAGGGTAACAATCAGCCCCAGCATTTT. Translated, it gives CAIRGQGNNQPQHF.

A single count supports this clone. The V and J genes are TRBV27 and TRBJ2-7; 9 bases agree with TRBD2. Germline trimming cut 5 bases from V and 4 bases from J; bases unmatched to any gene: 12. The CDR3 length is 16 residues. Germline assignment: CDR1 MNHEY and CDR2 SMNVEV (reference sequence). This CDR3 reads CASSPRLAGGPYEQYF. In DNA, the CDR3 is TGTGCCAGCAGTCCTCGACTGGCGGGAGGGCCTTACGAGCAGTACTTC.

V gene TRBV10-3 combines with J gene TRBJ2-2; the D is unclear. Germline V CDR1 and CDR2: ENHRY, SYGVKD. This CDR3 is 14 amino acids long. Trimming left V 2 bases short and J 4 bases short, with 8 bases between. The DNA of the CDR3 is TGTGCCATCAGTGAGAGGCAGGTCACCGGGGAGCTGTTTTTT. It codes for CAISERQVTGELFF.

CDR3 sequence: CASSPGGNTIYF. The DNA for the CDR3 is TGTGCCAGCTCACCAGGGGGAAACACCATATATTTT. The chain recombines TRBV18 with TRBJ1-3; no clear D. Germline V gives CDR1 KGHSH, CDR2 LQKENI. Trimming stripped 2 bases from V and 4 bases from J, with 3 bases between. This CDR3 region has 12 residues.

J is TRBJ1-1 and V is TRBV19, with no clear D. The CDR3 runs 13 residues. Germline V CDR1 and CDR2: LNHDA, SQIVND (reference sequence). Trimming took 4 bases from V and 7 from J, leaving 13 bases between them. CDR3 coding DNA: TGTGCCAGTAGTAGGGTCTTGAACGGTGAAGCTTTCTTT. Translating it yields CASSRVLNGEAFF.

In this sample, this clone is medium-sized. This chain links TRBV18 with TRBJ2-1; tentatively, D is TRBD1 (5 bases). V was cut by 4 bases and J by 2 bases, with 9 bases left in between. From germline, CDR1 is KGHSH and CDR2 LQKENI. The CDR3 extends over 14 amino acids. CDR3 DNA sequence: TGTGCCAGCTCACAGGGGTTCCCCTACAATGAGCAGTTCTTC. It codes for CASSQGFPYNEQFF.

The chain has TRBV13 and TRBJ2-1; no clear D gene. This CDR3 is 12 amino acids long. V lost 1 base to trimming and J lost 4 bases, with 2 bases between them. Looked up from germline, CDR1 is PRHDT and CDR2 is FYEKMQ (reference sequence). DNA of the CDR3: TGTGCCAGCAGCTTAGAGTACAATGAGCAGTTCTTC. Protein sequence: CASSLEYNEQFF.

J is TRBJ1-5 and V is TRBV6-1; D gene unclear. Germline loops: CDR1 MNHNS, CDR2 SASEGT. V gave up 8 bases and J gave up 2 bases, with 7 bases separating them. The CDR3 extends over 12 amino acids. CDR3 DNA: TGTGCCAGCTTATCGGGCAATCAGCCCCAGCATTTT. It encodes CASLSGNQPQHF.

The CDR3 nucleotides are TGTGCCAGCAGCCCGGGACAGGGCAGGAGCTACACCTTC. Translating it yields CASSPGQGRSYTF. This rearrangement joins TRBV5-4 to TRBJ1-2; TRBD1 matches 9 bases. Per the germline V gene, CDR1 is SGHNT and CDR2 is YYREEE (reference sequence). The CDR3 is made up of 13 amino acids. Trimming took 4 bases from V and 9 from J; bases not matched to a gene: 7.

CDR3 in amino acids: CASSLAGFYGYTF. The CDR3 region has the DNA TGTGCCAGCAGTTTAGCAGGATTCTATGGCTACACCTTC. The V call is TRBV28, the J call TRBJ1-2; D not certain. V was shortened by 2 bases and J by 4 bases, with 8 bases between the two germline ends. The germline CDR1 and CDR2 sequences are MDHEN and SYDVKM. This CDR3 is 13 amino acids long.

V gene TRBV5-8 combines with J gene TRBJ2-7, with D perhaps matching TRBD2 (6 bases). In germline, CDR1 is SGHTS, CDR2 YDEGEE. This CDR3 region has 15 residues. Deletions cut 1 base from V and 5 bases from J, with 16 bases between. DNA for the CDR3: TGTGCCAGCAGCTTGTGGGGGGTCGGGACCAACGAGCAGTACTTC. It yields the protein CASSLWGVGTNEQYF.

This clone was recorded a few times. V usage is TRBV7-9 and J usage is TRBJ2-1; 7 bases align to TRBD2. V dropped 4 bases and J dropped 7; count of bases not matched to a gene: 16. Germline-derived CDR1 and CDR2 are SEHNR and FQNEAQ (reference sequence). The CDR3 is 17 amino acids. CDR3 amino acids: CASSSLSAGMVGNEQFF. CDR3 bases: TGTGCCAGCAGCTCCCTATCAGCGGGAATGGTTGGGAATGAGCAGTTCTTC. Full variable domain (remainder filled in from reference TRBV7-9 and TRBJ2-1): DTGVSQNPRHKITKRGQNVTFRCDPISEHNRLYWYRQTLGQGPEFLTYFQNEAQLEKSRLLSDRFSAERPKGSFSTLEIQRTEQGDSAMYLCASSSLSAGMVGNEQFFGPGTRLTVL.

The J gene is TRBJ1-1, the V gene TRBV7-2, with D perhaps TRBD1 (6 bases). There are 13 residues in the CDR3. Deletions cut 4 bases from V and 1 base from J, with 7 bases between. The germline gives CDR1 SGHTA, CDR2 FQGNSA. The CDR3 reads CASSWGQNTEAFF. CDR3 in DNA: TGTGCCAGCAGCTGGGGACAGAACACTGAAGCTTTCTTT.